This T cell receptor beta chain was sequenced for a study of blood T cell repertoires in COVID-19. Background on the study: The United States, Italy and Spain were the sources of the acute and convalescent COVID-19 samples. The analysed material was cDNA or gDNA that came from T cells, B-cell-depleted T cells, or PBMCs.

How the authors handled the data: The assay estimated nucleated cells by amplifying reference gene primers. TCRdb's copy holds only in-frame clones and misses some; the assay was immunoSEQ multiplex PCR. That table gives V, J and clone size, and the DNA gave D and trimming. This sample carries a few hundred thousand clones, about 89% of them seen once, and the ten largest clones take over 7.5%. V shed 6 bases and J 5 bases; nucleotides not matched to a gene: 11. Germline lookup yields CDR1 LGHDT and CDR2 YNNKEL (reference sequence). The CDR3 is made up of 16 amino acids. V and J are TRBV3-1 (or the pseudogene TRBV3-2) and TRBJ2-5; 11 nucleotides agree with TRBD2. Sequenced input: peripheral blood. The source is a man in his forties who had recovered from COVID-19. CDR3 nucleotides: TGTGCCAGCAGGTCCCTAGCGGGGGGCTCTCCGGAGACCCAGTACTTC. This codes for CASRSLAGGSPETQYF.